This TCR beta chain appears in the sequencing data of a study of blood T cell repertoires in COVID-19. About the study: Samples representing acute and convalescent COVID-19 were sourced from the United States, Italy and Spain.

V dropped 4 bases and J dropped 4 bases, with 13 bases sitting between them. CDR1 and CDR2 (germline): SGHTA, FQGNSA. CDR3 size: 14 residues. In the authors' workflow: Reference gene primer amplification in the assay estimated nucleated cell counts. Sequenced by immunoSEQ multiplex PCR; TCRdb stores in-frame clones only, minus some. From that table come the V and J calls and clone size; the DNA was used to work out D and trimming. The sample lists 130,000 or so clones; 84% were seen once. The gene calls are TRBV7-2 and TRBJ1-2, with a possible D match to TRBD1 (6 bases). Sequenced sample: PBMCs or T cells enriched from blood (not recorded which). The receptor comes from a young woman who had recovered from COVID-19. Here the CDR3 reads CASSSTTGSYGYTF. The DNA of the CDR3 is TGTGCCAGCAGCTCCACGACAGGCTCCTATGGCTACACCTTC.